Below are 6 T cell receptor beta chains sequenced from a single sample in a study of molecular identifiers for immune sequencing clone quantification. TCRdb re-called the PCR reads with MiXCR, one entry per CDR3 protein. The data contain under 65,000 distinct CDR3 sequences, about 23% of them singletons. Sequencing was performed on naive CD8+ T cells from blood, with Jurkat cell RNA spiked in. The subset was: FACS-sorted CD8+CD4-CCR7+CD45RA+ naive T cells. The receptors were gathered from a human donor in good health. Some libraries in this study had Jurkat cell RNA spiked in.

Ten or more counts support this clonotype. The chain couples TRBV4-2 to TRBJ2-7; D could derive from TRBD1 or TRBD2 (5 bases each). This CDR3 is 15 amino acids long. Germline values: CDR1 LGHNA, CDR2 YNFKEQ. Trimming cost V 3 bases and J 2 bases, with 14 bases left between them. The CDR3 region has the DNA TGTGCCAGCAGCCAGGCCGGGACGGGTACCTACGAGCAGTACTTC. This translates into CASSQAGTGTYEQYF.

A remark on this clonotype: A much larger clone is a single base away; this may be a read error. Without the conserved terminal phenylalanine or tryptophan, this CDR3 likely stems from a read error. The genes are TRBV27 and TRBJ1-1; D uncertain. The V gene's germline CDR1 is MNHEY and CDR2 SMNVEV (reference sequence). Between the trimmed V and J ends, which lost 5 bases and 0 bases, there was a span of 16 bases. The CDR3 contains 16 residues. This CDR3 reads CASSLTTPTMNTEAFL. In DNA, the CDR3 is TGTGCCAGCAGTCTGACAACGCCAACAATGAACACTGAAGCTTTCCTT.

Notes on this clonotype: A much larger clone differs from this one at a single base, so this may be a read error. This chain uses TRBV7-9 with TRBJ1-5, with unresolved D. The V end lost 4 bases, the J end lost 0 bases, and 7 bases lay between the germline ends. Looked up from germline, CDR1 is SEHNR and CDR2 is FQNEAQ (reference sequence). The CDR3 is 14 residues long. The CDR3 is CASSSENSNQPQHF. As DNA, the CDR3 is TGTGCCAGCAGCTCTGAGAATAGCAATCAGCCCCAGCATTTT.

The sample holds many counts of this clonotype. The rearrangement joins TRBV6-2 or TRBV6-3 to TRBJ2-2, with D possibly TRBD2 on 6 matching bases. The CDR3 length is 17 residues. The V gene lost 2 bases and the J gene lost 1 base, with 14 bases spanning the gap. The germline gives CDR1 MNHEY, CDR2 SVGEGT. The CDR3 DNA is TGTGCCAGCAGTTACCCGGTCTGGCGGGGGAACACCGGGGAGCTGTTTTTT. This gives the protein CASSYPVWRGNTGELFF.

This clonotype was counted between two and nine times. The V and J genes are TRBV27 and TRBJ1-2; 9 bases match TRBD1. The germline CDR1 and CDR2 sequences are MNHEY and SMNVEV (reference sequence). The CDR3 covers 15 residues. The trim removed 6 bases at V and 4 bases at J, leaving 9 bases unmatched. The CDR3 sequence is CASRLRGTGIYGYTF. CDR3 coding DNA: TGTGCCAGCAGGCTCCGTGGGACAGGGATCTATGGCTACACCTTC.

This clonotype was counted many times. This rearrangement joins TRBV20-1 to TRBJ1-3, with a tentative D call TRBD1 (5 bases). The germline V and J ends were trimmed by 2 bases and 1 base, with 9 bases remaining between them. CDR1 and CDR2 from the germline V gene are DFQATT and SNEGSKA (reference sequence). The CDR3 is 14 amino acids. CDR3 bases: TGCAGTGCTAGAACAGGAATATCTGGAAACACCATATATTTT. This translates into CSARTGISGNTIYF.